This is a list of T cell receptor beta chains from one sample in a study of response to subunit inactivated influenza vaccine. In TCRdb, the RT-PCR reads were re-called with MiXCR into one record per CDR3 protein. The sample includes about 480,000 distinct CDR3 sequences, approximately 24% of them seen just once. Sequencing was performed on CD4+ T cells sorted from PBMCs, taken more than 4 days after vaccination. The receptors derive from a man in his forties or fifties who received an inactivated influenza vaccine. Each CDR3 is given with its conserved first and last residue. A D gene is named only where the DNA matches it firmly. The listing skips clone size in some rows; elsewhere it reads once, few, many or a size class.

CASSPGASDNPRETQYF	TGTGCCAGCAGCCCAGGGGCTAGCGATAACCCGCGGGAGACCCAGTACTTC	TRBV11-2	NA	TRBJ2-5	few
CASSQEVWAGELFF	TGTGCCAGCAGCCAAGAGGTCTGGGCCGGGGAGCTGTTTTTT	TRBV3-1	NA	TRBJ2-2	NA
CASSYALGELNTEAFF	TGTGCCAGCAGTTACGCCCTCGGTGAATTGAACACTGAAGCTTTCTTT	TRBV6-2/TRBV6-3	NA	TRBJ1-1	few
CASSYSGADTQYF	TGTGCCAGCAGTTACTCAGGCGCAGATACGCAGTATTTT	TRBV6-5	NA	TRBJ2-3	NA
CASNSTRASGQNEQFF	TGTGCCAGCAACTCCACTAGGGCTAGCGGACAGAATGAGCAGTTCTTC	TRBV21-1	NA	TRBJ2-1	NA
CASSRGTAKNIQYF	TGTGCCAGCAGCCGGGGGACAGCCAAAAACATTCAGTACTTC	TRBV7-2	NA	TRBJ2-4	few
CSDRLGAEDTQYF	TGCAGTGATCGACTGGGGGCGGAAGATACGCAGTATTTT	TRBV20-1	NA	TRBJ2-3	few
CASSRPDRPSSGANVLTF	TGTGCCAGCAGTCGCCCTGACAGGCCGAGCTCTGGGGCCAACGTCCTGACTTTC	TRBV6-2/TRBV6-3	NA	TRBJ2-6	NA
CASSPGLRDTKETQYF	TGCGCCAGCAGCCCAGGACTGAGGGACACAAAAGAGACCCAGTACTTC	TRBV5-1	NA	TRBJ2-5	NA
CASRRRTGSDEQFF	TGTGCCAGCAGGCGCCGGACAGGGAGTGATGAGCAGTTCTTC	TRBV6-2/TRBV6-3	TRBD1	TRBJ2-1	NA
CASSPVTGGPYEQYF	TGTGCCAGCAGTCCTGTGACAGGGGGCCCCTACGAGCAGTACTTC	TRBV12-3/TRBV12-4	TRBD1	TRBJ2-7	few
CASSPTGTPYEQYF	TGCGCCAGCAGCCCGACTGGGACACCCTACGAGCAGTACTTC	TRBV5-1	NA	TRBJ2-7	few
CAWSVPGEGDTQYF	TGTGCCTGGAGTGTACCGGGGGAGGGAGATACGCAGTATTTT	TRBV30	TRBD2	TRBJ2-3	few
CSARKPGQGFDGELFF	TGCAGTGCTAGGAAACCGGGACAGGGGTTCGACGGGGAGCTGTTTTTT	TRBV20-1	TRBD1	TRBJ2-2	NA
CASSYTGQRNYGYTF	TGTGCCAGCAGTTACACGGGACAGAGAAACTATGGCTACACCTTC	TRBV6-5	TRBD1	TRBJ1-2	few
CASSPGLLNTEAFF	TGCGCCAGCAGCCCCGGACTTTTGAACACTGAAGCTTTCTTT	TRBV4-3	NA	TRBJ1-1	few
CSARDASQQFF	TGCAGTGCTAGAGATGCCTCCCAGCAGTTCTTC	TRBV20-1	NA	TRBJ2-1	NA
CASTPGGSTDTQYF	TGTGCCAGCACCCCTGGCGGGAGCACAGATACGCAGTATTTT	TRBV28	NA	TRBJ2-3	NA
CASSAGTDHNEQFF	TGTGCCAGCAGCGCCGGGACTGATCACAATGAGCAGTTCTTC	TRBV7-2	NA	TRBJ2-1	NA
CATAGVTTETQYF	TGTGCCACGGCGGGGGTCACAACAGAGACCCAGTACTTC	TRBV28	TRBD2	TRBJ2-5	few
CASSERTSGAHEQYF	TGCGCCAGCAGCGAAAGGACTAGCGGGGCGCACGAGCAGTACTTC	TRBV4-1	TRBD2	TRBJ2-7	NA
CASSLAGAKETQYF	TGCGCCAGCAGCTTGGCTGGAGCGAAAGAGACCCAGTACTTC	TRBV5-1	NA	TRBJ2-5	NA
CASTGGETQYF	TGTGCCAGCACCGGGGGAGAGACCCAGTACTTC	TRBV4-2	NA	TRBJ2-5	NA
CSATYNYGYTF	TGCAGTGCTACATATAACTATGGCTACACCTTC	TRBV20-1	NA	TRBJ1-2	NA
CASSQGGQGTGGNAGELFF	TGCGCCAGCAGCCAAGGTGGACAGGGGACGGGGGGTAATGCCGGGGAGCTGTTTTTT	TRBV4-3	TRBD1	TRBJ2-2	NA
CASRHPTGSNQPQHF	TGTGCCAGCAGACATCCGACAGGGAGCAATCAGCCCCAGCATTTT	TRBV28	TRBD1	TRBJ1-5	few
CATRYSGGSETQYF	TGTGCCACGCGGTACAGCGGCGGGTCCGAGACCCAGTACTTC	TRBV6-1	NA	TRBJ2-5	NA
CASSLESATNEKLFF	TGTGCCAGCAGCTTAGAGTCGGCAACTAATGAAAAACTGTTTTTT	TRBV7-9	NA	TRBJ1-4	many
CASSQADTQYF	TGTGCCAGCAGCCAAGCAGATACGCAGTATTTT	TRBV3-1	NA	TRBJ2-3	many
CASSQRELPDTQYF	TGTGCCAGCAGCCAGCGGGAGCTCCCAGATACGCAGTATTTT	TRBV3-1	TRBD2	TRBJ2-3	few
CASSVDRAGYTF	TGCGCCAGCAGCGTCGACAGGGCTGGCTACACCTTC	TRBV5-1	TRBD1	TRBJ1-2	few
CATSRDPAFSYEQYF	TGTGCCACCAGCAGAGATCCAGCCTTCTCCTACGAGCAGTACTTC	TRBV15	NA	TRBJ2-7	NA
CASKRGLQSYEQYF	TGTGCCAGCAAACGGGGACTACAATCCTACGAGCAGTACTTC	TRBV11-2	TRBD2	TRBJ2-7	NA
CSVSTRGAYGYTF	TGCAGCGTTTCTACCAGGGGAGCTTATGGCTACACCTTC	TRBV29-1	NA	TRBJ1-2	few
CASSQAGEKLFF	TGTGCCAGCAGCCAAGCCGGGGAAAAACTGTTTTTT	TRBV3-1	NA	TRBJ1-4	NA
CSARTAPGTGELFF	TGCAGTGCAAGGACAGCTCCGGGCACCGGGGAGCTGTTTTTT	TRBV20-1	NA	TRBJ2-2	NA
CASSISGENTEAFF	TGTGCCAGCTCAATCTCGGGGGAGAACACTGAAGCTTTCTTT	TRBV18	NA	TRBJ1-1	NA
CSTSKVAEKLFF	TGCAGTACTTCAAAGGTTGCCGAAAAACTGTTTTTT	TRBV20-1	NA	TRBJ1-4	NA
CASSQGGPLGGTGELFF	TGTGCCAGCAGCCAAGGGGGACCCTTAGGGGGCACCGGGGAGCTGTTTTTT	TRBV4-2	NA	TRBJ2-2	many
CASGLGGQTEAFF	TGTGCTAGTGGTTTGGGGGGACAGACCGAAGCTTTCTTT	TRBV12-5	TRBD1	TRBJ1-1	few
CASGNPSFYEQYF	TGTGCCAGCGGTAACCCAAGCTTCTACGAGCAGTACTTC	TRBV6-5	NA	TRBJ2-7	few
CASSSPGTVNEQFF	TGTGCCAGCAGTTCCCCCGGGACCGTCAATGAGCAGTTCTTC	TRBV12-3/TRBV12-4	NA	TRBJ2-1	NA
CASSPLGSGRTIF	TGTGCCAGCAGTCCTCTGGGGAGCGGGAGAACAATTTTC	TRBV6-1	TRBD2	TRBJ2-7	NA
CASSLRLADLGNEQFF	TGTGCCAGCAGTTTGCGCCTAGCGGATTTGGGGAATGAGCAGTTCTTC	TRBV27	TRBD2	TRBJ2-1	few
CSVEAQTSGRIEQYF	TGCAGCGTTGAAGCACAGACTAGCGGGAGGATCGAGCAGTACTTC	TRBV29-1	TRBD2	TRBJ2-7	NA
CASRPARGSYEQYF	TGTGCCAGCAGACCGGCTAGGGGTTCCTACGAGCAGTACTTC	TRBV7-8	NA	TRBJ2-7	NA
CSAGAGPWTIQYF	TGCAGTGCCGGTGCGGGACCGTGGACCATTCAGTACTTC	TRBV20-1	NA	TRBJ2-4	NA
CASSRRGGPWGNEQFF	TGTGCCAGCAGCCGTCGAGGGGGGCCCTGGGGCAATGAGCAGTTCTTC	TRBV6-1	NA	TRBJ2-1	NA
CASSILEGKTQYF	TGTGCCAGCAGCATACTAGAAGGGAAGACCCAGTACTTC	TRBV7-9	NA	TRBJ2-5	NA
CSASSSSYEQFF	TGCAGTGCTAGTAGCTCTAGCTATGAGCAGTTCTTC	TRBV20-1	NA	TRBJ2-1	NA
CASTFQGASAETQYF	TGCGCCAGTACCTTCCAGGGGGCTAGCGCTGAGACCCAGTACTTC	TRBV5-1	TRBD1	TRBJ2-5	NA
CSARVINEQYF	TGCAGTGCTAGAGTCATCAACGAGCAGTACTTC	TRBV20-1	NA	TRBJ2-7	many
CASSGGPGNTEAFF	TGTGCCAGCAGTGGGGGACCGGGGAACACTGAAGCTTTCTTT	TRBV2	NA	TRBJ1-1	few
CASSQDTSGRENEQFF	TGCGCCAGCAGCCAAGACACTAGCGGGAGAGAGAATGAGCAGTTCTTC	TRBV4-3	TRBD2	TRBJ2-1	few
CASSNRDSHTGELFF	TGTGCCAGCAGTAACCGGGACAGCCACACCGGGGAGCTGTTTTTT	TRBV27	TRBD1	TRBJ2-2	NA
CSARTGINQPQHF	TGCAGTGCTCGCACAGGGATTAATCAGCCCCAGCATTTT	TRBV20-1	NA	TRBJ1-5	few
CASRMSRNQPQHF	TGTGCCAGCAGGATGAGTCGCAATCAGCCCCAGCATTTT	TRBV6-1	NA	TRBJ1-5	few
CAISDPRALGYTF	TGTGCCATCAGTGATCCCAGGGCTCTCGGCTACACCTTC	TRBV10-3	NA	TRBJ1-2	NA
CASSVRGGNTGELFF	TGTGCCAGCAGCGTGAGAGGGGGGAACACCGGGGAGCTGTTTTTT	TRBV9	NA	TRBJ2-2	NA
CASSLNYRTARLNEQFF	TGCGCCAGCAGCTTGAATTACCGGACTGCACGCCTCAATGAGCAGTTCTTC	TRBV5-1	NA	TRBJ2-1	few